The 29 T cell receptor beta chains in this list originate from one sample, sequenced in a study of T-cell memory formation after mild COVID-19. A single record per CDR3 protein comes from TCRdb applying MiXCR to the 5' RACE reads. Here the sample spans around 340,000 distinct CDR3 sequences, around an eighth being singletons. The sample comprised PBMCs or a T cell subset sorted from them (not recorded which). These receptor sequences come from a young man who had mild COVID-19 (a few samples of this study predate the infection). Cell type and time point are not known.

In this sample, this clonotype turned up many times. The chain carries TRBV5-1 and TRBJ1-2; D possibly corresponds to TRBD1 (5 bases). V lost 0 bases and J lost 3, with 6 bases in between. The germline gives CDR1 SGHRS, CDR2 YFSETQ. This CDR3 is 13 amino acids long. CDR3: CASSLVQDYGYTF. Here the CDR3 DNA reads TGCGCCAGCAGCTTGGTACAGGACTATGGCTACACCTTC.

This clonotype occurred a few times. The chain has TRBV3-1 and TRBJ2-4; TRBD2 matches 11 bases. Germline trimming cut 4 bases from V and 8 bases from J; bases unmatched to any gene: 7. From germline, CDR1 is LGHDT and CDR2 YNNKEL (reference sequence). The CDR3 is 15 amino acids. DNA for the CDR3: TGTGCCAGCAGCCGCCCTAGCGGGGGGAGGGACATTCAGTACTTC. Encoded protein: CASSRPSGGRDIQYF.

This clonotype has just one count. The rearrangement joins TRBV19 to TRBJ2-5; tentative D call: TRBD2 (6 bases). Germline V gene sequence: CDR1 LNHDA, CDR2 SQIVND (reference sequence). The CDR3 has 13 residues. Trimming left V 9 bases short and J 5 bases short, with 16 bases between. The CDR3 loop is CASATVGGETQYF. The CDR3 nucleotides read TGTGCCAGCGCGACAGTCGGAGGGGAGACCCAGTACTTC.

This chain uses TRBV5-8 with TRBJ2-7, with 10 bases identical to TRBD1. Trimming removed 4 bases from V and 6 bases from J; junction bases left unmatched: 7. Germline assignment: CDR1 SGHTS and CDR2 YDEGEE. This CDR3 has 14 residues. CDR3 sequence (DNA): TGTGCCAGCAGCCCGGGACAGGGGTTGGGCGAGCAGTACGTC. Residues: CASSPGQGLGEQYV.

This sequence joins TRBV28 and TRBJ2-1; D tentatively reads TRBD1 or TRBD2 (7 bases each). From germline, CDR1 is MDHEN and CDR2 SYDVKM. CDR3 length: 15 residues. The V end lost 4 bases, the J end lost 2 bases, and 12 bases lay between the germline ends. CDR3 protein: CASSSGGGTYNEQFF. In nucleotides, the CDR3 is TGTGCCAGCAGTTCAGGGGGAGGGACCTACAATGAGCAGTTCTTC.

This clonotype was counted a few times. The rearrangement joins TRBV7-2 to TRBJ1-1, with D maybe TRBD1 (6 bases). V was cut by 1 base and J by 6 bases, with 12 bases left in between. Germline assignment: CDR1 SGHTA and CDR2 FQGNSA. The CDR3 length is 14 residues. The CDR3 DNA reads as TGTGCCAGCAGCTTAGTACAGGGTGGGGCTGAAGCTTTCTTT. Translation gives CASSLVQGGAEAFF.

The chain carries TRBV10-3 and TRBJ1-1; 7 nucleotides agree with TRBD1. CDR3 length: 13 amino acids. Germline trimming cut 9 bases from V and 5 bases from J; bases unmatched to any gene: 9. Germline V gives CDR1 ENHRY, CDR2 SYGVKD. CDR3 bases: TGTGCCATGACCGGCCAGGGGGGGACTGAAGCTTTCTTT. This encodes CAMTGQGGTEAFF.

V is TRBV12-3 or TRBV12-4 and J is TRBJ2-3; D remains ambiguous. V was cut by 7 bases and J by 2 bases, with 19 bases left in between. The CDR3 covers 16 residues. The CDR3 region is CASTSRRLEFTDTQYF. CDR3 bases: TGTGCCAGCACATCTAGACGGTTGGAATTCACAGATACGCAGTATTTT.

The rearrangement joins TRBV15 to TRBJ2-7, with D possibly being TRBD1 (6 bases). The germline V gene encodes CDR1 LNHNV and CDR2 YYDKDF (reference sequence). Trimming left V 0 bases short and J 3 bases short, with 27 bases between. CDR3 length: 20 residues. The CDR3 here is CATSRDPRGRVTSLSYEQYF. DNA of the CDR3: TGTGCCACCAGCAGAGATCCCAGGGGTCGGGTCACCTCATTGAGCTACGAGCAGTACTTC.

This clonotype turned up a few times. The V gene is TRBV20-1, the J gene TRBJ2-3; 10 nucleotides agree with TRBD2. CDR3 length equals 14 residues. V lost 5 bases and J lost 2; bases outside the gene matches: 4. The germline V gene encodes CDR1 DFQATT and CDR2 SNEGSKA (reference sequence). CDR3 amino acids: CSAVSGGNTDTQYF. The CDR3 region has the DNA TGCAGTGCTGTTAGCGGGGGGAACACAGATACGCAGTATTTT.

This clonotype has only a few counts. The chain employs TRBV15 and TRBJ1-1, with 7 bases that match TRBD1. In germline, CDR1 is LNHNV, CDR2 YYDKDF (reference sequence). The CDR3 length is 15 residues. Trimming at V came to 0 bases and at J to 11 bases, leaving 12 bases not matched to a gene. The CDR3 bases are TGTGCCACCAGCAGAGATGTGGCAGGGGGGCCGGAGGCTTTCTTT. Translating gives CATSRDVAGGPEAFF.

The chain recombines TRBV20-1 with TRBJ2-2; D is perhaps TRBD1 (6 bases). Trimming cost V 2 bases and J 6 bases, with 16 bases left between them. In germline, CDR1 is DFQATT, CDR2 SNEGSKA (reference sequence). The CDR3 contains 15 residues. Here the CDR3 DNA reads TGCAGTGCTAGATCGTGGACAGTGAATCCCGGGGAGCTGTTTTTT. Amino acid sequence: CSARSWTVNPGELFF.

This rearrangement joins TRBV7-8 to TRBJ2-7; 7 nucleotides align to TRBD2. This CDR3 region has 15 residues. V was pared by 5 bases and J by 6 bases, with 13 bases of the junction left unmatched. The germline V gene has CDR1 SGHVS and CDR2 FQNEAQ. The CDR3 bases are TGTGCCAGCAGCCCGGGGGACTATGGCCTCGGCGAGCAGTACGTC. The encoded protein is CASSPGDYGLGEQYV.

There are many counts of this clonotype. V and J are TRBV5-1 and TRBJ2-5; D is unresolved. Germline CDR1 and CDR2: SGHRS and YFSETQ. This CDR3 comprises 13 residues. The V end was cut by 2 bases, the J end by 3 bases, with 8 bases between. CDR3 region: CASSLSSEETQYF. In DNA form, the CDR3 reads TGCGCCAGCAGCTTAAGCAGCGAAGAGACCCAGTACTTC.

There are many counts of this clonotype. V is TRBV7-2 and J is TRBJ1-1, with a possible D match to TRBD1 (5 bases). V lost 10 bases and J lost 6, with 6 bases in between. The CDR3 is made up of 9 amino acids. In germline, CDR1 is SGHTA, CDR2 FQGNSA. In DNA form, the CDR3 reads TGTGCCACGGGGGCTGAAGCTTTCTTT. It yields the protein CATGAEAFF. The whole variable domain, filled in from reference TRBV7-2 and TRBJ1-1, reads GAGVSQSPSNKVTEKGKDVELRCDPISGHTALYWYRQSLGQGLEFLIYFQGNSAPDKSGLPSDRFSAERTGGSVSTLTIQRTQQEDSAVYLCATGAEAFFGQGTRLTVV.

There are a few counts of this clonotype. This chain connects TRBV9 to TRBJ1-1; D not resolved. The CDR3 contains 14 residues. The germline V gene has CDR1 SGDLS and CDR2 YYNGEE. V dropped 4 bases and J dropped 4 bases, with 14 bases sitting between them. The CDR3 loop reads CASSPVSGGTEAFF. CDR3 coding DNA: TGTGCCAGCAGCCCCGTTTCGGGCGGCACTGAAGCTTTCTTT.

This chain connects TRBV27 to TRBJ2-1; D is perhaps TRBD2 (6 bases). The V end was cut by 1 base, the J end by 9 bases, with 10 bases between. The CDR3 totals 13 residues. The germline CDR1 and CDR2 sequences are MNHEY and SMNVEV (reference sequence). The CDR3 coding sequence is TGTGCCAGCAGTTTATGGGAGGCGAGTGAGCAGTTCTTC. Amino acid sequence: CASSLWEASEQFF.

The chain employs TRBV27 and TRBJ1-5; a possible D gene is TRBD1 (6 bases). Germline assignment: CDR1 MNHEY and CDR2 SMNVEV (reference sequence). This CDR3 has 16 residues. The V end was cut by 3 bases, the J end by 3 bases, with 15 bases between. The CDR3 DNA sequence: TGTGCCAGCAGTTTGAGGTCAGGGGCGAACAATCAGCCCCAGCATTTT. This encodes CASSLRSGANNQPQHF.

The CDR3 DNA follows: TGTGCCAGCAGCGTGAGAGACAGGGGTGACTATGCAGATACGCAGTATTTT. This gives the protein CASSVRDRGDYADTQYF. V and J are TRBV7-9 and TRBJ2-3; 8 bases align to TRBD1. CDR1 is SEHNR, CDR2 FQNEAQ, per germline (reference sequence). V was clipped by 5 bases and J by 4 bases; unmatched bases: 14. The CDR3 covers 17 residues.

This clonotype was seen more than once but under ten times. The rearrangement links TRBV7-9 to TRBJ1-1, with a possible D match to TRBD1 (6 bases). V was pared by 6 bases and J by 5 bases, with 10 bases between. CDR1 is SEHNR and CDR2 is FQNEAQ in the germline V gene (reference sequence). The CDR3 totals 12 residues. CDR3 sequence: CASRRGPTEAFF. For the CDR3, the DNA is TGTGCCAGCAGGCGGGGGCCTACTGAAGCTTTCTTT.

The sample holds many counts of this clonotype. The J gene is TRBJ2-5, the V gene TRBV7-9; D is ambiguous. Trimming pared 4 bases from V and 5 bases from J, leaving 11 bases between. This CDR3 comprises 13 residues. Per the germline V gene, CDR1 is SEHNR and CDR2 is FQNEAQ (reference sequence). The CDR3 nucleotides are TGTGCCAGCAGCTGGTCAGTGGAGGAGACCCAGTACTTC. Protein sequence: CASSWSVEETQYF.

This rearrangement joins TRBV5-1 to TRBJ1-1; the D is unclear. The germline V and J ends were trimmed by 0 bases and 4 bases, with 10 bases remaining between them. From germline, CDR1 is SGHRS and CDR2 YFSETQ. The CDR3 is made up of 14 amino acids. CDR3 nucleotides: TGCGCCAGCAGCTTGGCCGGACCGATCACTGAAGCTTTCTTT. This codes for CASSLAGPITEAFF.

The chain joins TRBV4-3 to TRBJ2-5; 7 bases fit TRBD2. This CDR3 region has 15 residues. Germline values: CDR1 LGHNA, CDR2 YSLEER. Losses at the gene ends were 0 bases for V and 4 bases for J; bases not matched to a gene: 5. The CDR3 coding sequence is TGCGCCAGCAGCCAAGATTGGGGGGGTTTAGAGACCCAGTACTTC. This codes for CASSQDWGGLETQYF.

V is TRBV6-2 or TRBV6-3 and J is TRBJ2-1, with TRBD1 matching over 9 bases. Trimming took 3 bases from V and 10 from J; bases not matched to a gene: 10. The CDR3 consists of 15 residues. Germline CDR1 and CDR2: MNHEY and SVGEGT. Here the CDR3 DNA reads TGTGCCAGCAGTTATTTCGCCCGGGACAGGGACGAGCAGTTCTTC. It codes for CASSYFARDRDEQFF.

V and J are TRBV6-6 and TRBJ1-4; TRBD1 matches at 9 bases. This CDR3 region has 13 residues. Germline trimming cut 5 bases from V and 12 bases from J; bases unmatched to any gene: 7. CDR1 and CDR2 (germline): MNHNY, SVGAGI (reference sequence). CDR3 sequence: CASSKRGDRELFF. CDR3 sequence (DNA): TGTGCCAGCAGTAAAAGAGGGGACAGGGAACTGTTTTTT.

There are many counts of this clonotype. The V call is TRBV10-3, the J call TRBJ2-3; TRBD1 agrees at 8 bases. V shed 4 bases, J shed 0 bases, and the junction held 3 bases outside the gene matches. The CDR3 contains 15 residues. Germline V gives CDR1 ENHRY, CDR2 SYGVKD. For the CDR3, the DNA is TGTGCCATCAGTGCATGGACAGGGAGCACAGATACGCAGTATTTT. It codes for CAISAWTGSTDTQYF.

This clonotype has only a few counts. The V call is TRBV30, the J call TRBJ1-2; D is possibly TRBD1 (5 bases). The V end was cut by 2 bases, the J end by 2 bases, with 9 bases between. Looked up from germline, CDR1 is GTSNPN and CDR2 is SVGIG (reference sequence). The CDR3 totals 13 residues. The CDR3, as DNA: TGTGCCTGGAGTTCGGGACCCAACTATGGCTACACCTTC. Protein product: CAWSSGPNYGYTF.

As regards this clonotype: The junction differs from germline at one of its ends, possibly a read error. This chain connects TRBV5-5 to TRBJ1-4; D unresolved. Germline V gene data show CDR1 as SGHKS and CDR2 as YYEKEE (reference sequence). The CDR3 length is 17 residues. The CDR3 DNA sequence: TGTGCCAGCATCTTGGTAGCAGCCCTCTTGGCCGATGAAAAACTGTTTTTT. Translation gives CASILVAALLADEKLFF.

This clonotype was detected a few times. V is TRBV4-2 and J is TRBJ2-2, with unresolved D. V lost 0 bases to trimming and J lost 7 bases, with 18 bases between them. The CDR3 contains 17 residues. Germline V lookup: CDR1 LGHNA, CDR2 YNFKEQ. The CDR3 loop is CASSQDWPDSRGGELFF. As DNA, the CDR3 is TGTGCCAGCAGCCAAGATTGGCCCGACTCCCGCGGCGGGGAGCTGTTTTTT.